Listed here is a single TCR beta chain. Its antigen is currently unknown. The sample comes from a study of T cells in Graves' hyperthyroidism and ophthalmopathy. Study observations and caveats: In validation, the model predicted ophthalmopathy. These predictions came a median around 5.9 months before onset. Blood also showed most of the thyroid clonotypes that were expanded above 0.001.

Isolation of PBMCs was performed on around 9.7 ml fresh peripheral blood. From RNA transcripts, TCR beta CDR3 regions were amplified. Initially, a first-round RT-PCR of the TCR CDR3 employed the HTBI primer set. TCRdb reprocessed the multiplex PCR reads via MiXCR and lists one record per CDR3 protein. The profile covers roughly 750,000 distinct CDR3 sequences, with about a sixth appearing a single time and 8.4% taken by the ten largest. This receptor was identified in a man aged 18 to 30 with Graves' hyperthyroidism. Specimen: blood.

Here the CDR3 reads CASSYSYRSKDTQYF. The CDR3 region has the DNA TGTGCCAGCAGTTACTCTTACAGGTCCAAGGATACGCAGTATTTT. The rearrangement joins TRBV6-6 to TRBJ2-3, with a tentative D call TRBD1 (5 bases). Between the trimmed V and J ends, which lost 0 bases and 6 bases, there was a span of 13 bases. CDR3 length equals 15 residues. The V gene's germline CDR1 is MNHNY and CDR2 SVGAGI (reference sequence).